These T cell receptor beta chains were read from a single sample in a study of blood T cell repertoires in COVID-19. Produced via immunoSEQ multiplex PCR; TCRdb's table is partial and in-frame only. This table has some 200,000 clones, 85% to 90% appearing once. The sequenced sample was peripheral blood. The origin of the receptors is a woman between 18 and 29 years old who had recovered from COVID-19. Both conserved end residues are part of each CDR3. The order of the fields is V gene, J gene, D gene, clone size, CDR3 protein, CDR3 DNA. A D gene is named only where the DNA matches it firmly. Some rows have no size entry. The others give once, few or many, or a class for an expanded clone.

V: TRBV19
J: TRBJ1-1
D: TRBD1
size: .
CDR3: CASSRKTGVAEAFF
DNA: TGTGCCAGTAGTAGGAAAACAGGGGTCGCTGAAGCTTTCTTT

V: TRBV9
J: TRBJ2-2
D: TRBD1
size: .
CDR3: CASSVTGANTGELFF
DNA: TGTGCCAGCAGCGTTACAGGGGCGAACACCGGGGAGCTGTTTTTT

V: TRBV27
J: TRBJ1-1
D: TRBD1
size: .
CDR3: CASSYLGGDTEAFF
DNA: TGTGCCAGCAGCTATTTAGGGGGCGACACTGAAGCTTTCTTT

V: TRBV2
J: TRBJ1-6
D: TRBD1
size: .
CDR3: CASSAGQGYSPLHF
DNA: TGTGCCAGCAGTGCGGGACAGGGTTATTCACCCCTCCACTTT

V: TRBV6-5
J: TRBJ1-5
D: .
size: .
CDR3: CASSRAYSNQPQHF
DNA: TGTGCCAGCTCGAGAGCTTATAGCAATCAGCCCCAGCATTTT

V: TRBV4-1
J: TRBJ2-3
D: .
size: .
CDR3: CASSRKSRVRGTQYF
DNA: TGCGCCAGCAGCCGAAAATCCCGGGTAAGGGGTACGCAGTATTTT

V: TRBV7-2
J: TRBJ1-3
D: TRBD1
size: .
CDR3: CASSLEGQNTGNTIYF
DNA: TGTGCCAGCAGCTTAGAGGGACAGAATACTGGAAACACCATATATTTT

V: TRBV7-3
J: TRBJ2-5
D: TRBD2
size: .
CDR3: CASSFSGGGQETQYF
DNA: TGTGCCAGCAGCTTTAGCGGGGGAGGACAAGAGACCCAGTACTTC

V: TRBV7-9
J: TRBJ1-6
D: .
size: .
CDR3: CASRQGSSPLHF
DNA: TGTGCCAGCAGGCAGGGATCATCACCCCTCCACTTT

V: TRBV15
J: TRBJ1-5
D: .
size: .
CDR3: CATSRDLTENQPQHF
DNA: TGTGCCACCAGCAGAGATTTAACAGAGAATCAGCCCCAGCATTTT

V: TRBV29-1
J: TRBJ2-5
D: .
size: .
CDR3: CSVEDSGGTQYF
DNA: TGCAGCGTTGAAGATTCCGGCGGGACCCAGTACTTC

V: TRBV19
J: TRBJ2-2
D: .
size: .
CDR3: CASKRTANTGELFF
DNA: TGTGCCAGTAAAAGAACTGCGAACACCGGGGAGCTGTTTTTT

V: TRBV6-1
J: TRBJ1-6
D: .
size: .
CDR3: CASSEDIGSYNSPLHF
DNA: TGTGCCAGCAGTGAAGACATTGGCTCCTATAATTCACCCCTCCACTTT

V: TRBV15
J: TRBJ2-3
D: TRBD1
size: .
CDR3: CATSDTGGTDTQYF
DNA: TGTGCCACCAGCGACACAGGGGGAACAGATACGCAGTATTTT

V: TRBV5-5
J: TRBJ1-1
D: .
size: few
CDR3: CASSLVTGNTEAFF
DNA: TGTGCCAGCAGCTTGGTCACGGGGAACACTGAAGCTTTCTTT

V: TRBV3-1/TRBV3-2
J: TRBJ1-3
D: .
size: .
CDR3: CASSQAGGGGNTIYF
DNA: TGTGCCAGCAGCCAAGCGGGGGGGGGCGGAAACACCATATATTTT

V: TRBV11-3
J: TRBJ2-4
D: TRBD1
size: .
CDR3: CASSLKQGGIQYF
DNA: TGTGCCAGCAGCTTAAAACAGGGGGGTATTCAGTACTTC

V: TRBV5-8
J: TRBJ2-7
D: TRBD1
size: once
CDR3: CASSLGGTGDYEQYF
DNA: TGTGCCAGCAGCTTGGGGGGGACAGGGGACTACGAGCAGTACTTC

V: TRBV27
J: TRBJ2-2
D: .
size: .
CDR3: CASSALDRMNTGELFF
DNA: TGTGCCAGCAGTGCCTTGGACAGAATGAACACCGGGGAGCTGTTTTTT

V: TRBV6-5
J: TRBJ2-1
D: .
size: .
CDR3: CASSYSPGRDNEQFF
DNA: TGTGCCAGCAGTTACAGCCCGGGCAGGGACAATGAGCAGTTCTTC

V: TRBV6-5
J: TRBJ2-3
D: TRBD1
size: .
CDR3: CASSSRQGTDTQYF
DNA: TGTGCCAGCAGTTCTAGACAGGGTACAGATACGCAGTATTTT

V: TRBV18
J: TRBJ1-2
D: TRBD1
size: .
CDR3: CASSRGQGGGYTF
DNA: TGTGCCAGCTCACGGGGACAGGGTGGCGGCTACACCTTC

V: TRBV13
J: TRBJ1-5
D: TRBD1
size: .
CDR3: CASSSRGGQPQHF
DNA: TGTGCCAGCAGCTCGCGAGGGGGCCAGCCCCAGCATTTT

V: TRBV19
J: TRBJ1-1
D: .
size: few
CDR3: CASSIGGAATEAFF
DNA: TGTGCCAGTAGTATTGGGGGGGCTGCCACTGAAGCTTTCTTT

V: TRBV2
J: TRBJ2-1
D: TRBD2
size: .
CDR3: CASSDHPSGGAREGEQFF
DNA: TGTGCCAGCAGTGATCACCCTAGCGGGGGGGCCCGGGAGGGAGAGCAGTTCTTC

V: TRBV19
J: TRBJ1-4
D: .
size: .
CDR3: CASSIVGHRNAKLFF
DNA: TGTGCCAGTAGTATAGTGGGACACCGAAACGCAAAACTGTTTTTT

V: TRBV3-1/TRBV3-2
J: TRBJ2-1
D: TRBD2
size: .
CDR3: CASSRRLAGLLF
DNA: TGTGCCAGCAGCCGCCGACTAGCGGGTTTGCTCTTC

V: TRBV19
J: TRBJ1-4
D: TRBD1
size: .
CDR3: CASSSTGVGGEKLFF
DNA: TGTGCCAGTAGTTCGACAGGGGTCGGCGGTGAAAAACTGTTTTTT

V: TRBV29-1
J: TRBJ2-1
D: TRBD1
size: .
CDR3: CSVISSEGAGGYPQFF
DNA: TGCAGCGTCATAAGCTCCGAAGGCGCAGGGGGCTATCCACAGTTCTTC

V: TRBV9
J: TRBJ2-1
D: .
size: .
CDR3: CASSPRVSNEQFF
DNA: TGTGCCAGCAGCCCCCGGGTCAGCAATGAGCAGTTCTTC

V: TRBV9
J: TRBJ2-3
D: TRBD2
size: .
CDR3: CASSVSGLAGGADTQYF
DNA: TGTGCCAGCAGCGTATCGGGACTAGCGGGAGGCGCGGATACGCAGTATTTT

V: TRBV2
J: TRBJ1-5
D: .
size: .
CDR3: CASSVNSRGNQPQHF
DNA: TGTGCCAGCAGTGTTAATTCTAGGGGAAATCAGCCCCAGCATTTT

V: TRBV6-4
J: TRBJ2-3
D: TRBD2
size: .
CDR3: CASRETSGPGNTQYF
DNA: TGTGCCAGCAGGGAGACTAGCGGGCCTGGAAATACGCAGTATTTT

V: TRBV24-1
J: TRBJ2-3
D: TRBD1
size: .
CDR3: CATSDPGQHWAQYF
DNA: TGTGCCACCAGTGACCCGGGACAGCACTGGGCGCAGTATTTT

V: TRBV28
J: TRBJ1-6
D: .
size: .
CDR3: CASSLRLSSYNSPLHF
DNA: TGTGCCAGCAGTTTGAGGCTGAGCTCCTATAATTCACCCCTCCACTTT

V: TRBV19
J: TRBJ2-1
D: TRBD2
size: .
CDR3: CASSPGTSGIPYNEQFF
DNA: TGTGCCAGTAGTCCCGGGACTAGCGGGATCCCCTACAATGAGCAGTTCTTC